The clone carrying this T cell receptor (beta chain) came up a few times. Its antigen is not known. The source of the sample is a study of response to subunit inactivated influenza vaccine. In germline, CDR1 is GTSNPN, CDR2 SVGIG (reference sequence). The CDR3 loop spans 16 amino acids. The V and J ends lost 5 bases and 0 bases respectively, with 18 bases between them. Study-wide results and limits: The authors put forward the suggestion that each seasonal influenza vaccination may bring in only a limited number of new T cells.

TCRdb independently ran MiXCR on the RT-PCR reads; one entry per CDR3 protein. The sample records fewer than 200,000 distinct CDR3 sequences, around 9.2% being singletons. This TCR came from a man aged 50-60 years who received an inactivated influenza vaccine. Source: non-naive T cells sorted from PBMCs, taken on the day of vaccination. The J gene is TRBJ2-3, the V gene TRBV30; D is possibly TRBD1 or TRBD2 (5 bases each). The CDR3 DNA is TGTGCCTGGGACCCCTGGGACGACGCCAGCACAGATACGCAGTATTTT. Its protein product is CAWDPWDDASTDTQYF.